Listed below are T cell receptor beta chains from one sample, sequenced in a study of blood T cell repertoires in COVID-19. Generated by immunoSEQ multiplex PCR, the TCRdb table keeps only in-frame clones and is missing some. The sample has a few hundred thousand clones, about 87% seen once. Sequencing was done on a sample of peripheral blood. The receptors were sampled from a human donor in a cohort sampled during active COVID-19. Each CDR3 is given without its conserved first and last residue.

TRBV14 ASSQGLLSYNEQF
TRBV7-2 ASSSNRVRSGNTIY
TRBV5-1 ASSGVGAGNSYEQY
TRBV7-6 ASSLAKGGIGELF
TRBV27 ASSPRQGTNEKLF
TRBV27 ASSRSGVETQY
TRBV6-6 ASSYAGSSYNEQF
TRBV28 ASASLEGGYNEQF
TRBV4-1 ASSLQGQAGWADTQY
TRBV7-8 ASSLYEGGDTQY
TRBV19 ASSIDVGGNEQF
TRBV18 ASSPQSRGLEGNTIY
TRBV19 ASSAPGTGTTDTQY
TRBV6-5 ASSPGIYEQY
TRBV7-9 ASSLRIGGKNEQF
TRBV19 ASSAGLAAYSYEQY
TRBV30 AWVLEGRGSGLAGCRAYEQY
TRBV27 ASSLSAKNIQY
TRBV5-1 ASSLTPQGPTYEQY
TRBV7-2 ASSLQGAGETQY
TRBV7-6 ASSPSRFQNYGYT
TRBV19 ASSINRGAGGYT
TRBV2 ASSPDRGEGYGYT
TRBV20-1 SASPGTSGRNEQY
TRBV5-4 ASSLSGRGRETQY
TRBV5-4 ASSLDTRRQGRADTQY
TRBV6-1 ASSAAGVRAGNTIY
TRBV4-1 ASSQGPDRGNYGYT
TRBV11-2 ASSLEPAGGQETQY
TRBV5-6 ASSRDRVTGNSPLH
TRBV21-1 ASSKESGTSGSLANEQF
TRBV6-2/TRBV6-3 ASSRQGRGGNTEAF
TRBV27 ASSSDLAGGYEQY
TRBV19 ASSIQGSATEAF
TRBV4-2 ASSPRGSYNEQF
TRBV19 ASSTSGISPLH
TRBV18 ASSPQTGSGNTIY
TRBV11-3 ASSLDGGRSTDTQY
TRBV5-1 ASRPGLAGAREQF
TRBV28 ASTRPGGVKNIQY
TRBV5-6 ASRSVGGSYEQY
TRBV29-1 SAGLEIGETQY
TRBV12-3/TRBV12-4 ASSLGTVYEQY
TRBV11-2 ASSLDTGTDTQY
TRBV5-1 ASSLAGSTDTQY
TRBV7-2 ASRFRVPRAGEAF
TRBV28 ASSFAGRQIQETQY
TRBV5-4 ATSNSGGGNQPQH
TRBV15 ATSRGVSYEQY
TRBV4-1 ASSQERLAGGPGETQY
TRBV5-6 ASSLRQGGWTGELF
TRBV5-4 ASSPRRAVDTQY
TRBV6-5 ASSYGLAVSYEQY
TRBV6-5 ASSPVAGITDTQY
TRBV6-4 ASRPAGSTDTQY
TRBV16 ASSIQGAGNQPQH
TRBV28 ASSSSGSGSYEQY